These T cell receptor beta chains were read from a single sample in a study of tumor and adjacent non-tumor tissue in lung cancer. TCRdb redid the calling of the multiplex PCR reads with MiXCR, one entry per CDR3 protein. Here the sample spans about 67,000 distinct CDR3 sequences, roughly three quarters being singletons. Sequencing was done on a sample of distant non-tumor lung tissue. All receptors derive from a man aged 55 to 70 with non-small cell lung cancer. Each CDR3 is given without its conserved first and last residue.

>TRBV15
ATSRDREGGSPLH
>TRBV10-2
ASSESGSLTPQH
>TRBV11-1
GSSPALGMSTDTQY
>TRBV14
ASSRDPQEGGIEAF
>TRBV28
AAPPPWEVYNEQF
>TRBV30
ASSAGPSNYEQY
>TRBV7-9
ASSPTKEGPVSNEQF
>TRBV29-1
NGSGARETEAF
>TRBV29-1
RVGGGRITYNEHF
>TRBV28
AISGSGQGVYEQY
>TRBV12-3/TRBV12-4
ANSLGGGYGYI
>TRBV4-2
ASSQESGYGEDEKLF
>TRBV30
AWAGFPGNTIY
>TRBV24-1
ATSDPGLAGEVDEQF
>TRBV5-5
ASSRWGDWSDMQY
>TRBV11-2
ASRTSGNTGELF
>TRBV6-2/TRBV6-3
ASMRGGGTETF
>TRBV29-1
SAYPRVGGVELF
>TRBV5-6
ASSSFRTGLRTEGF
>TRBV6-5
TSNNRGTGRMGNQPKH
>TRBV6-6
ASSLGQGEAF
>TRBV4-1
ANSQAPGTVIVNTEAF
>TRBV6-1
AGSELRQGPQPQH